This T cell receptor (beta chain) is from a study of blood T cell repertoires in COVID-19. This table comes from immunoSEQ multiplex PCR, and its TCRdb copy is limited to in-frame clones, with some not included. This table holds approximately 160,000 clones, less than 85% found once. V lost 5 bases and J lost 7; bases outside the gene matches: 11. This CDR3 spans 15 amino acids. CDR1 is SEHNR, CDR2 FQNEAQ, per germline (reference sequence). Sequenced sample: PBMCs or T cells enriched from blood (not recorded which). This sequence originates from a woman aged 50 to 60 who had recovered from COVID-19. The chain carries TRBV7-9 and TRBJ1-3; TRBD1 matches 7 bases. The CDR3 DNA sequence: TGTGCCAGCAGCCTCCGGGACAGTCTGAGGAACACCATATATTTT. It translates to CASSLRDSLRNTIYF.